This TCR beta chain was retrieved from a study of blood T cells in healthy people across ages. This CDR3 comprises 13 residues. The V gene lost 6 bases and the J gene lost 1 base, with 8 bases spanning the gap. Germline V gives CDR1 MNHNS, CDR2 SASEGT. The second PCR ran roughly 7 to 11 cycles with a sample-barcoded 5' primer and J-beta primers. TCRdb ran MiXCR on the 5' RACE reads and lists one entry per CDR3 protein. There are about 800,000 distinct CDR3 sequences in the sample; roughly 60% occur only once, and 22% lies in the top ten. Sequenced sample: blood. The J gene is TRBJ2-3, the V gene TRBV6-1; D is possibly TRBD2 (6 bases). This clonotype originated in a man between 25 and 39 years old in good health. In DNA, the CDR3 is TGTGCCAGCAGGGCTAGCGGCACAGATACGCAGTATTTT. Its protein product is CASRASGTDTQYF.